The 18 T cell receptor beta chains listed next were all sequenced from one sample in a study of regulatory T cells in long-lasting Graves disease. Regarding time point: newly diagnosed GD, antithyroid drugs for less than 3 months. PBMC RNA was the source of the TCR library. Both iRepertoire HTBI primers and Arm-PCR of CDR3 regions were used to build the TCR beta libraries. TCRdb used MiXCR to reprocess the multiplex PCR reads, holding one entry per CDR3 protein. The data contain a few hundred thousand distinct CDR3 sequences, about an eighth of them singletons. The sample was also linked to a second study, of T cells in Graves' hyperthyroidism and ophthalmopathy.

The sequencing used peripheral blood mononuclear cells (PBMCs), collected at new diagnosis, from a patient treated with antithyroid drugs. These receptors were taken from a woman younger than 30 with Graves disease.

This clonotype occurred many times. The rearrangement links TRBV20-1 to TRBJ2-5, with 9 bases fitting TRBD2. Germline values: CDR1 DFQATT, CDR2 SNEGSKA (reference sequence). V lost 6 bases and J lost 1; bases outside the gene matches: 6. CDR3 size: 14 residues. In nucleotides, the CDR3 is TGCAGTGCGGAGCGGGGGGCCTTCCAAGAGACCCAGTACTTC. The encoded protein is CSAERGAFQETQYF.

This clonotype was counted a few times. The chain employs TRBV4-2 and TRBJ1-6; D ambiguous. Trimming removed 5 bases from V and 8 bases from J, with 16 bases in between. CDR1 and CDR2 (germline): LGHNA, YNFKEQ. The CDR3 is 15 residues long. This chain's CDR3 is CASSIDLVRDSPLHF. DNA for the CDR3: TGTGCCAGCAGCATCGACCTGGTTCGGGATTCACCCCTCCACTTT.

This clonotype was picked up many times. DNA of the CDR3: TGTGCCAGCAGTTACTCTTGGGATCAAGCTAACTATGGCTACACCTTC. Translation: CASSYSWDQANYGYTF. V and J are TRBV6-5 and TRBJ1-2; D unclear. Trimming pared 0 bases from V and 0 bases from J, leaving 11 bases between. The CDR3 has 16 residues. Germline-derived CDR1 and CDR2 are MNHEY and SVGAGI.

This clonotype was picked up many times. The gene calls are TRBV7-2 and TRBJ1-1; 7 bases map to TRBD1. CDR3 length: 14 amino acids. V was clipped by 4 bases and J by 1 base; unmatched bases: 3. The germline CDR1 and CDR2 sequences are SGHTA and FQGNSA. In nucleotides, the CDR3 is TGTGCCAGCAGCTGGGGACAGTGGAACACTGAAGCTTTCTTT. Translating it yields CASSWGQWNTEAFF.

This clonotype was seen a handful of times. The chain links TRBV5-1 to TRBJ1-1, with TRBD1 as a possible D gene (5 bases). Trimming cost V 1 base and J 2 bases, with 15 bases left between them. The CDR3 contains 16 residues. Germline lookup yields CDR1 SGHRS and CDR2 YFSETQ. The CDR3 here is CASSLRGEVSNTEAFF. The DNA for the CDR3 is TGCGCCAGCAGCTTGCGGGGGGAGGTGTCCAACACTGAAGCTTTCTTT.

This clonotype has only one observation. The chain employs TRBV19 and TRBJ1-5; a weak D match, TRBD1 (6 bases). CDR3 size: 18 residues. Germline V gene data show CDR1 as LNHDA and CDR2 as SQIVND (reference sequence). V was pared by 2 bases and J by 0 bases, with 17 bases between. The CDR3 sequence: CASSIRGPGGFSNQPQHF. The CDR3 DNA reads as TGTGCCAGTAGTATACGTGGCCCGGGGGGCTTTAGCAATCAGCCCCAGCATTTT.

Ten or more counts support this clonotype. The rearrangement uses TRBV11-2 and TRBJ1-1; D perhaps matches TRBD1 (5 bases). V lost 2 bases and J 4 bases, leaving 14 bases between the germline ends. There are 15 residues in the CDR3. Germline CDR1 reads SGHAT; CDR2 reads FQNNGV. CDR3 nucleotides: TGTGCCAGCAGCTTACCGGCAGGGAGAGGCACTGAAGCTTTCTTT. Translating gives CASSLPAGRGTEAFF.

This clonotype was recorded at least ten times. The chain links TRBV28 to TRBJ1-1; D perhaps matches TRBD1 (6 bases). The V gene lost 6 bases and the J gene lost 2 bases, with 19 bases spanning the gap. The length of the CDR3 is 16 residues. In germline, CDR1 is MDHEN, CDR2 SYDVKM. DNA for the CDR3: TGTGCCAGCAGCACGCAGGGGAAAGGGGGAAACACTGAAGCTTTCTTT. Translated: CASSTQGKGGNTEAFF.

The sample holds many counts of this clonotype. This rearrangement joins TRBV2 to TRBJ2-3; 7 bases are shared with TRBD1. Germline values: CDR1 SNHLY, CDR2 FYNNEI. This CDR3 has 15 residues. V shed 6 bases and J 5 bases; nucleotides not matched to a gene: 11. CDR3 nucleotides: TGTGCCAGCAGCCTACGACCGGGACAGCAAGATACGCAGTATTTT. Residues: CASSLRPGQQDTQYF.

The genes are TRBV19 and TRBJ2-2; the D gene is possibly TRBD1 (6 bases). V shed 1 base and J shed 0 bases, with 6 bases lying between them. The CDR3 sequence is 15 residues long. Germline CDR1 is LNHDA and CDR2 is SQIVND (reference sequence). This CDR3 is CASSIGQANTGELFF. The CDR3 nucleotides read TGTGCCAGTAGTATAGGACAGGCGAACACCGGGGAGCTGTTTTTT.

This clonotype was counted between two and nine times. The chain links TRBV3-1 to TRBJ1-1, with a possible D match to TRBD1 (5 bases). In germline, CDR1 is LGHDT, CDR2 YNNKEL (reference sequence). The length of the CDR3 is 14 residues. V lost 1 base and J 6 bases, leaving 12 bases between the germline ends. CDR3 sequence: CASSQGGRVPEAFF. The CDR3 DNA follows: TGTGCCAGCAGCCAAGGGGGCAGGGTTCCTGAAGCTTTCTTT.

This clonotype was seen a few times. V and J are TRBV20-1 and TRBJ1-4, with D uncertain. The CDR3 loop spans 14 amino acids. V dropped 6 bases and J dropped 4 bases, with 15 bases sitting between them. Germline V gene data show CDR1 as DFQATT and CDR2 as SNEGSKA (reference sequence). The CDR3 sequence: CSATRRNHNEKLFF. The CDR3 DNA reads as TGCAGTGCAACCAGACGGAACCATAATGAAAAACTGTTTTTT.

This clonotype was counted ten times or more. This rearrangement joins TRBV20-1 to TRBJ2-3; 7 bases are shared with TRBD2. V lost 3 bases to trimming and J lost 5 bases; unmatched junction nucleotides: 8. CDR1 is DFQATT, CDR2 SNEGSKA, per germline (reference sequence). The CDR3 contains 14 residues. In nucleotides, the CDR3 is TGCAGTGCTAGTAGGGACTATGAAAGAGATACGCAGTATTTT. It yields the protein CSASRDYERDTQYF.

This clonotype was detected many times. The chain uses TRBV2 and TRBJ2-2; 11 bases are a match to TRBD2. The junction had 6 bases not matched to a gene; V was cut back by 8 bases and J by 4 bases. The germline V gene encodes CDR1 SNHLY and CDR2 FYNNEI. The CDR3 is made up of 15 amino acids. CDR3 sequence reads: CASATGLAGTGELFF. The CDR3 nucleotides read TGTGCCAGCGCGACAGGACTAGCGGGCACCGGGGAGCTGTTTTTT.

This clonotype has at least ten counts. As DNA, the CDR3 is TGTGCCAGCAGTTTGGCACCGATGGCGAGCTACGAGCAGTACTTC. Residues: CASSLAPMASYEQYF. V usage is TRBV28 and J usage is TRBJ2-7; D uncertain. The germline CDR1 and CDR2 sequences are MDHEN and SYDVKM. The length of the CDR3 is 15 residues. V lost 3 bases and J lost 3, with 15 bases in between.

In this sample, this clonotype turned up many times. The chain couples TRBV7-2 to TRBJ1-5; TRBD1 matches at 9 bases. The J segment lost 5 bases and the V segment lost 5 bases, leaving 7 bases of the junction unmatched. This CDR3 is built from 15 residues. Germline loops: CDR1 SGHTA, CDR2 FQGNSA. The CDR3 bases are TGTGCCAGCAGCCCGGGGACAGGGAAAGATCAGCCCCAGCATTTT. Translation gives CASSPGTGKDQPQHF.

This clonotype was counted many times. This rearrangement joins TRBV5-1 to TRBJ2-3; D is ambiguous. The CDR3 spans 15 residues. Germline V gene data show CDR1 as SGHRS and CDR2 as YFSETQ. V lost 3 bases to trimming and J lost 1 base, with 12 bases between them. The CDR3 DNA reads TGCGCCAGCAGCTCTACGATCTTGGGCACAGATACGCAGTATTTT. It yields the protein CASSSTILGTDTQYF.

This clonotype was detected ten times or more. The V call is TRBV7-9, the J call TRBJ1-1; tentatively, D is TRBD1 (6 bases). The ends were cut back, 5 bases at V and 8 bases at J, with 12 bases in the middle. This CDR3 comprises 12 residues. Germline loops: CDR1 SEHNR, CDR2 FQNEAQ (reference sequence). The CDR3 sequence: CASSQGPLEAFF. The DNA for the CDR3 is TGTGCCAGCAGCCAGGGGCCCTTAGAAGCTTTCTTT.